This T cell receptor (beta chain) was sequenced during a study of radiation and T cells in renal cell carcinoma. Study results and caveats: Without pretreatment biopsies, baseline tumor clonotype presence was undetermined. Top tumor clonotypes rose in blood 2 weeks post-radiation, then contracted.

Regarding time point: blood 2 weeks post-SBRT. Indicated treatment: 15 Gy SBRT to primary tumor, nephrectomy 4 weeks later. Here immunoSEQ multiplex PCR was the method, and the copy in TCRdb shows in-frame clones only, minus some. The table records 120,000 or so clones, 88% of them present only once. On this clone itself: As yet, its antigen is unknown.

There are 16 residues in the CDR3. Germline values: CDR1 SGHRS, CDR2 YFSETQ. The V end was cut by 4 bases, the J end by 4 bases, with 17 bases between. This TCR came from a woman between 65 and 79 years old with renal cell carcinoma. The chain employs TRBV5-1 and TRBJ2-2; possibly TRBD1 for D (7 bases). The sample here was blood, taken from a patient whose treatment included radiotherapy and nephrectomy. DNA of the CDR3: TGCGCCAGCAGCACGACCCAGGGGGGAGGCACCGGGGAGCTGTTTTTT. Translated: CASSTTQGGGTGELFF.